This is a list of T cell receptor beta chains from one sample in a study of blood T cell repertoires in COVID-19. Profiled with immunoSEQ multiplex PCR; TCRdb holds only in-frame clones, not every one. The sample includes 200,000 to 250,000 clones, 85% to 90% seen only once; the top ten take roughly 1.5%. The sequenced material came from peripheral blood. Receptors originate from a man aged 18 to 35 with active or convalescent COVID-19. Each CDR3 is given with its conserved first and last residue. Each record gives: J gene, V gene, CDR3 protein.

j_call: TRBJ2-5; v_call: TRBV19; cdr3_aa: CASSMGAAQETQYF
j_call: TRBJ1-1; v_call: TRBV6-5; cdr3_aa: CASHRGHLNTEAFF
j_call: TRBJ1-5; v_call: TRBV10-1; cdr3_aa: CASSEGGGIGQPQHF
j_call: TRBJ2-1; v_call: TRBV5-6; cdr3_aa: CASSLVGLKNEQFF
j_call: TRBJ2-1; v_call: TRBV11-2; cdr3_aa: CASSKEVASGYNEQFF
j_call: TRBJ1-3; v_call: TRBV7-2; cdr3_aa: CASSFGPTGNTIYF
j_call: TRBJ1-2; v_call: TRBV5-5; cdr3_aa: CASSLAPAGGDGYTF
j_call: TRBJ1-1; v_call: TRBV30; cdr3_aa: CAWRTRGGGNTEAFF
j_call: TRBJ1-6; v_call: TRBV10-3; cdr3_aa: CAISETPGQRNSPLHF
j_call: TRBJ1-4; v_call: TRBV6-5; cdr3_aa: CASSPTGTNEKLFF
j_call: TRBJ2-1; v_call: TRBV14; cdr3_aa: CASSPSGLAGNQWSSYNEQFF
j_call: TRBJ1-6; v_call: TRBV5-1; cdr3_aa: CASSRRDRGAADNSPLHF
j_call: TRBJ2-2; v_call: TRBV29-1; cdr3_aa: CSVVGGTHTGELFF
j_call: TRBJ1-5; v_call: TRBV2; cdr3_aa: CASSDTAYQPQHF
j_call: TRBJ2-3; v_call: TRBV9; cdr3_aa: CASSVAGREAVSTDTQYF
j_call: TRBJ1-1; v_call: TRBV27; cdr3_aa: CASSLKTGVNTEAFF
j_call: TRBJ1-3; v_call: TRBV25-1; cdr3_aa: CASSDTGSGNTIYF
j_call: TRBJ1-1; v_call: TRBV19; cdr3_aa: CASSKGLGGSTMNTEAFF
j_call: TRBJ1-5; v_call: TRBV2; cdr3_aa: CASSEAGHRENQPQHF
j_call: TRBJ1-2; v_call: TRBV19; cdr3_aa: CASSIEGTVGGYTF
j_call: TRBJ1-4; v_call: TRBV20-1; cdr3_aa: CSASQGGNEKLFF
j_call: TRBJ2-1; v_call: TRBV6-5; cdr3_aa: CASRSRGSYNEQFF
j_call: TRBJ1-5; v_call: TRBV25-1; cdr3_aa: CASSTGRSDQPQHF
j_call: TRBJ2-6; v_call: TRBV5-8; cdr3_aa: CASSLRTSGPLSSGANVLTF
j_call: TRBJ1-5; v_call: TRBV5-1; cdr3_aa: CASSFGTEGSQPQHF
j_call: TRBJ2-7; v_call: TRBV30; cdr3_aa: CAWMGGVYEQYF
j_call: TRBJ2-1; v_call: TRBV7-9; cdr3_aa: CASSLTAGVANEQFF
j_call: TRBJ1-1; v_call: TRBV6-6; cdr3_aa: CASSYQGGDTEAFF
j_call: TRBJ2-7; v_call: TRBV6-5; cdr3_aa: CASISPYEQYF
j_call: TRBJ2-7; v_call: TRBV7-2; cdr3_aa: CASSADRAETYEQYF
j_call: TRBJ2-3; v_call: TRBV4-3; cdr3_aa: CASSPAAAGVKLLDTQYF
j_call: TRBJ2-3; v_call: TRBV9; cdr3_aa: CASSPRASGRGDTQYF
j_call: TRBJ1-3; v_call: TRBV9; cdr3_aa: CASSVDSGTGGNTIYF
j_call: TRBJ2-7; v_call: TRBV7-9; cdr3_aa: CASTERDRHEQYF
j_call: TRBJ2-5; v_call: TRBV11-2; cdr3_aa: CASSLGGGLTRKETQYF
j_call: TRBJ2-1; v_call: TRBV6-5; cdr3_aa: CASSHSKGNEQFF
j_call: TRBJ1-3; v_call: TRBV7-2; cdr3_aa: CASSFPGIPIYF
j_call: TRBJ2-7; v_call: TRBV30; cdr3_aa: CAWSWGKGYEQYF
j_call: TRBJ1-2; v_call: TRBV19; cdr3_aa: CASSMRTGAGYTF
j_call: TRBJ1-1; v_call: TRBV5-1; cdr3_aa: CASSFSGGNTEAFF
j_call: TRBJ1-1; v_call: TRBV6-5; cdr3_aa: CASSYSSGGLNTEAFF
j_call: TRBJ2-4; v_call: TRBV15; cdr3_aa: CATSGPRLAGGPLRAKNIQYF
j_call: TRBJ2-2; v_call: TRBV27; cdr3_aa: CASTTSGSSGELFF
j_call: TRBJ1-1; v_call: TRBV12-3/TRBV12-4; cdr3_aa: CASRMGEATEAFF
j_call: TRBJ2-3; v_call: TRBV7-9; cdr3_aa: CASSLHHGSTDTQYF
j_call: TRBJ1-2; v_call: TRBV5-4; cdr3_aa: CASSLTVLEYGYTF
j_call: TRBJ2-2; v_call: TRBV7-2; cdr3_aa: CASSQDRISGELFF
j_call: TRBJ1-5; v_call: TRBV24-1; cdr3_aa: CATPGQAHQPQHF
j_call: TRBJ2-3; v_call: TRBV6-4; cdr3_aa: CASSDSSYGRGADTQYF
j_call: TRBJ1-3; v_call: TRBV5-5; cdr3_aa: CASSWNQGATGNTIYF
j_call: TRBJ1-5; v_call: TRBV19; cdr3_aa: CASSMWQGNQPQHF
j_call: TRBJ2-5; v_call: TRBV30; cdr3_aa: CAWSPTPRGETQYF
j_call: TRBJ1-2; v_call: TRBV27; cdr3_aa: CASSLFGSIPYGYTF
j_call: TRBJ2-7; v_call: TRBV7-9; cdr3_aa: CASSLGYSYEQYF